These T cell receptor beta chains were read from a single sample in a study of cytomegalovirus exposure and HLA in healthy donors. Sequencing was performed with immunoSEQ multiplex PCR; in TCRdb, only in-frame clones are kept and a portion is missing. The repertoire holds about 120,000 clones, with around three quarters as singletons. Sequenced material: PBMCs. These receptors all stem from a woman aged 25-40 years in good health and CMV-seropositive. Both conserved end residues are part of each CDR3. D genes are given only for firm matches. Clone size, where shown, is once, few, many, or a class for clones that have expanded.

D: -
size: -
V: TRBV28
J: TRBJ1-1
DNA: TGTGCCAGCACCGGGTACGATGAAGCTTTCTTT
CDR3: CASTGYDEAFF

D: -
size: -
V: TRBV28
J: TRBJ2-3
DNA: TGTGCCAGCAGTTTGCCGTTGGGGGGGCGGGAAGATACGCAGTATTTT
CDR3: CASSLPLGGREDTQYF

D: TRBD2
size: -
V: TRBV19
J: TRBJ2-5
DNA: TGTGCCAGTAGTCCCTGGACTAGCGGGTCGGAGACCCAGTACTTC
CDR3: CASSPWTSGSETQYF

D: -
size: -
V: TRBV30
J: TRBJ2-5
DNA: TGTGCCTGGAGTGTATCCGACCAAGAGACCCAGTACTTC
CDR3: CAWSVSDQETQYF

D: -
size: -
V: TRBV4-1
J: TRBJ2-5
DNA: TGCGCCAGCAGCCTAGCCGCAGGGGTACGAGAGACCCAGTACTTC
CDR3: CASSLAAGVRETQYF

D: TRBD1
size: -
V: TRBV9
J: TRBJ2-1
DNA: TGTGCCAGCAGCGCGGGACAGGGCTGGGTCAATGAGCAGTTCTTC
CDR3: CASSAGQGWVNEQFF

D: TRBD1
size: -
V: TRBV6-1
J: TRBJ1-2
DNA: TGTGCCAGCAGGACCCGAGGACAGGGCTATGGCTACACCTTC
CDR3: CASRTRGQGYGYTF

D: TRBD1
size: -
V: TRBV6-5
J: TRBJ1-4
DNA: TGTGCCAGCAGTTACATGCAGGGGGTTTGGGAAAAACTGTTTTTT
CDR3: CASSYMQGVWEKLFF

D: -
size: once
V: TRBV19
J: TRBJ2-1
DNA: TGTGCCAGTGCCCGGGACTCCTTGGGAGGCTACAATGAGCAGTTCTTC
CDR3: CASARDSLGGYNEQFF

D: -
size: -
V: TRBV28
J: TRBJ1-2
DNA: TGTGCCAGCAAACCTGCGGGGGGCCCCCTGGCGGGAGGCTACACCTTC
CDR3: CASKPAGGPLAGGYTF

D: -
size: few
V: TRBV14
J: TRBJ1-1
DNA: TGTGCCAGCAGCCCAAAGCGGCGCAACGAGGCTGAAGCTTTCTTT
CDR3: CASSPKRRNEAEAFF

D: -
size: -
V: TRBV14
J: TRBJ1-4
DNA: TGTGCCAGCAGCCAAGATTTATCCGCAACTAATGAAAAACTGTTTTTT
CDR3: CASSQDLSATNEKLFF

D: -
size: -
V: TRBV28
J: TRBJ2-7
DNA: TGTGCCAGCAGTACCACCGGGACTGGTCCTGTCGTGCAGTACTTC
CDR3: CASSTTGTGPVVQYF

D: TRBD1
size: -
V: TRBV5-6
J: TRBJ2-1
DNA: TGTGCCAGCAGCCGACAGGGGGCCTACAATGAGCAGTTCTTC
CDR3: CASSRQGAYNEQFF

D: TRBD2
size: -
V: TRBV19
J: TRBJ2-1
DNA: TGTGCCAGTATTCTCTGTCGGGAGCAGCGGGGGCCATCGGGGGCATACAATGAGCAGTTCTTC
CDR3: CASILCREQRGPSGAYNEQFF

D: TRBD2
size: -
V: TRBV7-2
J: TRBJ2-5
DNA: TGTGCCAGCAGCCGGACTAGCGGTTACCAAGAGACCCAGTACTTC
CDR3: CASSRTSGYQETQYF

D: -
size: -
V: TRBV9
J: TRBJ1-1
DNA: TGTGCCAGCAGTGAGGGTGTTGGTGAAGCTTTCTTT
CDR3: CASSEGVGEAFF

D: TRBD2
size: -
V: TRBV20-1
J: TRBJ2-3
DNA: TGCAGTCAAATGGGAGGGGATACGCAGTATTTT
CDR3: CSQMGGDTQYF

D: -
size: -
V: TRBV6-5
J: TRBJ1-1
DNA: TGTGCCAGCAGTTACGCGGGTGGGGTGACTGAAGCTTTCTTT
CDR3: CASSYAGGVTEAFF

D: -
size: -
V: TRBV5-5
J: TRBJ1-2
DNA: TGTGCCAGCAGCTTTTCGTACAGGGTCGGTTATGGCTACACCTTC
CDR3: CASSFSYRVGYGYTF

D: -
size: -
V: TRBV27
J: TRBJ1-2
DNA: TGTGCCAGCAGTAAGATACCTACTAACTATGGCTACACCTTC
CDR3: CASSKIPTNYGYTF

D: TRBD1
size: -
V: TRBV6-6
J: TRBJ1-2
DNA: TGTGCCAGCCAAAGACAGGGCCGGAGCTATGGCTACACCTTC
CDR3: CASQRQGRSYGYTF

D: -
size: -
V: TRBV27
J: TRBJ2-4
DNA: TGTGCCAGCAGTTTAAGGGGGGGCCGGGGCATTCAGTACTTC
CDR3: CASSLRGGRGIQYF